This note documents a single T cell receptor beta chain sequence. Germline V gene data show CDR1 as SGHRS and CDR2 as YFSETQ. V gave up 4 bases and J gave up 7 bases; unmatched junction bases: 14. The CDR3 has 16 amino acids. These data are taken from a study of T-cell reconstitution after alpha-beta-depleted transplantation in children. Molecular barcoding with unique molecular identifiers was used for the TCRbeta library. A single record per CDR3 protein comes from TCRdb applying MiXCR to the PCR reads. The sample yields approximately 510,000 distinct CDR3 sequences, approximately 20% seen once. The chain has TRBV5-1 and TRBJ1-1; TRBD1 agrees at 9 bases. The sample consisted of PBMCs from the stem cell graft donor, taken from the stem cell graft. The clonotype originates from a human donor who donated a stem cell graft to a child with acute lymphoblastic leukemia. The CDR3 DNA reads TGCGCCAGCAGCCAGTTATGGGGACAGGGAACCGGTGAAGCTTTCTTT. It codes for CASSQLWGQGTGEAFF.